The following is a TCR beta chain sequence with its context. Its specificity is not known. These data originate in a study of graft-versus-host responses after intestinal transplantation. Study details: Transplantation in recipients was multivisceral, liver-intestinal, or isolated intestinal.

This CDR3 comprises 13 residues. J was trimmed by 5 bases and V by 6 bases; bases with no gene match: 6. The germline V gene has CDR1 SGHNT and CDR2 YYREEE (reference sequence). This table comes from immunoSEQ multiplex PCR, and its TCRdb copy is limited to in-frame clones, with some not included. The data contain over 100,000 clones, roughly 93% of them singletons. This sequence originates from a human donor who received an intestinal transplant. The sample in question was unstimulated CD4+ T cells sorted from spleen or lymph node cells, obtained before intestinal transplant. This chain links TRBV5-4 with TRBJ2-5; 8 bases agree with TRBD2. The CDR3 DNA is TGTGCCAGCACCTTCCCGGGAGGGGAGACCCAGTACTTC. Protein: CASTFPGGETQYF.